This entry concerns a single T cell receptor beta chain. The protocol was immunoSEQ multiplex PCR, while the TCRdb copy is restricted to in-frame clones and leaves out a portion. The repertoire includes nearly 25,000 clones, over 65% of them detected once, and over 1.1% sits in the top ten. The data belong to a study of OX40 agonist ivuxolimab in advanced cancers. Sequenced here: CD4+ or CD8+ T cells sorted from blood, sampled in a trial of the OX40 agonist ivuxolimab. This TCR derives from an adult with an advanced solid tumor such as melanoma, head and neck, liver or kidney cancer.

Here the CDR3 DNA reads TGCAGCGTTGAAGGTGCTAGCGGGGCCCTTACATTAGGTCAGTTCTTC. Encoded protein: CSVEGASGALTLGQFF. The rearrangement uses TRBV29-1 and TRBJ2-1, with 9 nucleotides matching TRBD2. The CDR3 covers 16 residues. Germline CDR1 and CDR2: SQVTM and ANQGSEA. J was trimmed by 13 bases and V by 1 base; bases with no gene match: 17.